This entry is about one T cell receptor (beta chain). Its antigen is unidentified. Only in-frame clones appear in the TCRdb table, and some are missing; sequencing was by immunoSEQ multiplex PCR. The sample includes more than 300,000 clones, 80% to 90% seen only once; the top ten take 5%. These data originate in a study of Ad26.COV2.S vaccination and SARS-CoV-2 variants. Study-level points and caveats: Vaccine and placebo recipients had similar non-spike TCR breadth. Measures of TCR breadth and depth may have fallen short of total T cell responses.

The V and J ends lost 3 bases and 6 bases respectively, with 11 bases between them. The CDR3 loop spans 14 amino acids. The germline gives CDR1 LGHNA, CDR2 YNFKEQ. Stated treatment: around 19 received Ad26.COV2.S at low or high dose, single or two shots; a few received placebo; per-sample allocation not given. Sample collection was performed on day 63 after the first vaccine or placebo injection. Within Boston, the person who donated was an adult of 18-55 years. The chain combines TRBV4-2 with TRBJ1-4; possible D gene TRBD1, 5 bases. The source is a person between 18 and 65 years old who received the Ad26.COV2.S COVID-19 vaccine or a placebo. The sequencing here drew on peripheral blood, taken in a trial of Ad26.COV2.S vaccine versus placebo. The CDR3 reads CASSQGGNDEKLFF. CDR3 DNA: TGTGCCAGCAGCCAGGGGGGGAATGATGAAAAACTGTTTTTT.